Here is one T cell receptor beta chain with its context. Its antigen is as yet unknown. The data are from a study of T cell clonotyping in hematopoietic cell transplantation. Study at large: Pretransplant recipient samples were taken after cytoreduction.

Produced via immunoSEQ multiplex PCR; TCRdb's table is partial and in-frame only. The data show tens of thousands of clones, about 96% seen once. Study-wide results and limits: Cells were unsorted, so CD4 and CD8 contributions were not separated.

Time point: recipient sample about 28 days before transplant, after cytoreduction. Blood collection times were about day -28 and days 30, 100, 180 posttransplant. The source is a woman between 50 and 59 years old with acute myeloid leukemia. Some clones in this sample may be carry-over from other donors' samples. The sample in question was peripheral blood mononuclear cells, obtained before stem cell transplant.

In DNA, the CDR3 is TGTGCCAGCAGTTCCGGGTTCTCTGGAAACACCATATATTTT. Translated, it gives CASSSGFSGNTIYF. This rearrangement joins TRBV6-5 to TRBJ1-3; D remains ambiguous. V was shortened by 4 bases and J by 0 bases, with 7 bases between the two germline ends. Germline V gene sequence: CDR1 MNHEY, CDR2 SVGAGI. The CDR3 is made up of 14 amino acids.